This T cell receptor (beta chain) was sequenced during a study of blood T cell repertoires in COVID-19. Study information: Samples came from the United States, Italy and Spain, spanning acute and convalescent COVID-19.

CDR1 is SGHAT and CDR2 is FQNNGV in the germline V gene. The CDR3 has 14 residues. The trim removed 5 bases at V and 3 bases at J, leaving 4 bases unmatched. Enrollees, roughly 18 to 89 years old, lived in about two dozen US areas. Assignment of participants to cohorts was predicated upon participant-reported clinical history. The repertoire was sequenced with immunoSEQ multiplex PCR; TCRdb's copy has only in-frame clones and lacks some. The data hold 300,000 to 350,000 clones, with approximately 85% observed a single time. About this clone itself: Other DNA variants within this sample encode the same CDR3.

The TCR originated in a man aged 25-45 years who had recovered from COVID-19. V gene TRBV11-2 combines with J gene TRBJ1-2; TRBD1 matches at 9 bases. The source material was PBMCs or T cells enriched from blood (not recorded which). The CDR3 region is CASSQQGAYYGYTF. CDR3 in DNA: TGTGCCAGCAGCCAACAGGGGGCTTACTATGGCTACACCTTC.